These T cell receptor beta chains were read from a single sample in a study of technical replicates of blood from several donors. TCRdb keeps only in-frame clones here, not all; method: immunoSEQ multiplex PCR. Of about 68,000 clones in the sample, less than 98% are singletons; the top ten hold roughly 0.3%. The sample taken for sequencing was T cells isolated from PBMCs. The receptors shown here come from a human donor in good health. The CDR3 runs from the conserved cysteine through the conserved F or W. D genes are given only for firm matches. For some rows the clone size is stated as once, few or many, or as a class when expanded; others skip it.

CDR3nt | CDR3aa | j_gene | v_gene | abundance | d_gene
TGCGCCAGCAGCCAGGCTTTAGACAGGTCGGAAGCTTTCTTT | CASSQALDRSEAFF | TRBJ1-1 | TRBV4-1 | NA | NA
TGTGCCAGCAGCCGGGACAGGACCTACGAGCAGTACTTC | CASSRDRTYEQYF | TRBJ2-7 | TRBV7-3 | NA | TRBD1
TGTGCCAGCTCTCGCTGGGCGGAGGGAGAGACCCAGTACTTC | CASSRWAEGETQYF | TRBJ2-5 | TRBV19 | NA | NA
TGTGCCAGTAGGGTAGGGGACATTAGCTCTGGAAACACCATATATTTT | CASRVGDISSGNTIYF | TRBJ1-3 | TRBV19 | once | NA
TGTGCCAGCAGTTTATTAGCGGGAGGGCCTGACGAGCAGTACTTC | CASSLLAGGPDEQYF | TRBJ2-7 | TRBV7-9 | NA | TRBD2
TGCGCCAGCAGCCAAACTCCCGCGGGAGGTCGTGAGCAGTTCTTC | CASSQTPAGGREQFF | TRBJ2-1 | TRBV4-1 | NA | TRBD2
TGTGCCAGCAGCTCAATCGGAGCGGAGACCCAGTACTTC | CASSSIGAETQYF | TRBJ2-5 | TRBV7-6 | NA | NA
TGCGCCAGCAGCTTGACGGGGGGCATTCAGTACTTC | CASSLTGGIQYF | TRBJ2-4 | TRBV5-1 | NA | TRBD2
TGCGCCAGCAGCCCGTGGACAGGGAGGCAGGACGAGCAGTACTTC | CASSPWTGRQDEQYF | TRBJ2-7 | TRBV5-1 | NA | TRBD1
TGTGCCAGCAGCTCTATACGAGGACAGTCCTACAATGAGCAGTTCTTC | CASSSIRGQSYNEQFF | TRBJ2-1 | TRBV7-9 | NA | NA
TGTGCCAGCTCACCCCCCCTCGCTAGCGGAGCTTACGAGCAGTACTTC | CASSPPLASGAYEQYF | TRBJ2-7 | TRBV18 | NA | TRBD2
TGTGCCAGCAGCCCGGACTACTTAAACACTGAAGCTTTCTTT | CASSPDYLNTEAFF | TRBJ1-1 | TRBV7-2 | NA | NA
TGTGCCAGCTCACCCTACTCGAACACTGAAGCTTTCTTT | CASSPYSNTEAFF | TRBJ1-1 | TRBV18 | NA | NA
TGTGCCAGCAGCTCCTACCGCCAAGACAGGGATAACTATGGCTACACCTTC | CASSSYRQDRDNYGYTF | TRBJ1-2 | TRBV7-3 | once | TRBD1
TGTGCCAGCACGTCCGATCAGCCCCAGCATTTT | CASTSDQPQHF | TRBJ1-5 | TRBV28 | NA | NA
TGTGCCTGGAGTGTACAGGCCCTGCAGTTCTTC | CAWSVQALQFF | TRBJ2-1 | TRBV30 | NA | NA
TGTGCCAGCAGCTTAGAGATCCGGGACACTGAAGCTTTCTTT | CASSLEIRDTEAFF | TRBJ1-1 | TRBV7-8 | NA | NA
TGTGCCAGCAGCTTGACTAGCGGATTCAGCCCCTACGAGCAGTACTTC | CASSLTSGFSPYEQYF | TRBJ2-7 | TRBV5-6 | NA | TRBD2
TGTGCCAGCAGTCCAACGAGTGGAGGGTATGGCTACACCTTC | CASSPTSGGYGYTF | TRBJ1-2 | TRBV6-5 | NA | NA
TGTGCCAGCAGCTTTTACAGGGATGGCATTCAGTACTTC | CASSFYRDGIQYF | TRBJ2-4 | TRBV5-4 | NA | NA
TGTGCCAGCAGCTTAGGAGGGCCTGGGGCCAACGTCCTGACTTTC | CASSLGGPGANVLTF | TRBJ2-6 | TRBV7-9 | NA | NA
TGTGCCAGCAGCTTAGCGCGGACAGAGCATGCAACTAATGAAAAACTGTTTTTT | CASSLARTEHATNEKLFF | TRBJ1-4 | TRBV7-9 | NA | NA
TGTGCCAGTGAGGACAGCGAATATGAGCAGTTCTTC | CASEDSEYEQFF | TRBJ2-1 | TRBV7-9 | NA | NA
TGTGCCAGCAGCTTATTAACAGGAGAGTCCTACGAGCAGTACTTC | CASSLLTGESYEQYF | TRBJ2-7 | TRBV7-9 | NA | NA
TGCGCCAGCAGCCACTGGACAGGCCGACTCAGGAGTACTGAAGCTTTCTTT | CASSHWTGRLRSTEAFF | TRBJ1-1 | TRBV4-3 | NA | TRBD1
TGTGCCAGCAGCCCGACCCGGGAACAGCGGGAAGATACGCAGTATTTT | CASSPTREQREDTQYF | TRBJ2-3 | TRBV13 | NA | TRBD2
TGTGCCAGCAGCAGAACAGGTTTTTCCTACAATGAGCAGTTCTTC | CASSRTGFSYNEQFF | TRBJ2-1 | TRBV9 | NA | NA
TGCGCCAGCAGCTTGGAACAAGATCCGGAGACTGAAGCTTTCTTT | CASSLEQDPETEAFF | TRBJ1-1 | TRBV5-1 | NA | NA
TGTGCCAGTAGTATAGGAGGGGGCCACACTGAAGCTTTCTTT | CASSIGGGHTEAFF | TRBJ1-1 | TRBV19 | NA | TRBD1
TGCGCCAGCAGCGCCGGACAGGGTGCAACTAATGAAAAACTGTTTTTT | CASSAGQGATNEKLFF | TRBJ1-4 | TRBV4-1 | NA | TRBD1
TGTGCCAGCATATCGAGTCGGGAGACCCAGTACTTC | CASISSRETQYF | TRBJ2-5 | TRBV28 | NA | NA
TGTGCCAGCAGCTTGTACTACAATGAGCAGTTCTTC | CASSLYYNEQFF | TRBJ2-1 | TRBV5-6 | NA | NA
TGCGCCAGCAGCCAAGAACAGGGGGCAGCTGAAGCTTTCTTT | CASSQEQGAAEAFF | TRBJ1-1 | TRBV4-3 | NA | TRBD1
TGTGCCAGCTCACAACAGAATGAAAAACTGTTTTTT | CASSQQNEKLFF | TRBJ1-4 | TRBV18 | NA | NA
TGTGCCTGGGCCTATATGAAGAACACTGAAGCTTTCTTT | CAWAYMKNTEAFF | TRBJ1-1 | TRBV30 | NA | NA
TGTGCCAGTAGTACCGAATATGGGACTAGCGGGACCTACTCCTCCTACGAGCAGTACTTC | CASSTEYGTSGTYSSYEQYF | TRBJ2-7 | TRBV19 | NA | TRBD2
TGTGCCAGTAAAGAGGAAGGATACAATGAGCAGTTCTTC | CASKEEGYNEQFF | TRBJ2-1 | TRBV19 | NA | NA
TGCGCCAGCAGCCAAGAGGTGACAGGGGGCTGGTACGAGCAGTACTTC | CASSQEVTGGWYEQYF | TRBJ2-7 | TRBV4-3 | NA | TRBD1
TGTGCCAGCAGCCAAACGGACGGCGGGACGGGAGATACGCAGTATTTT | CASSQTDGGTGDTQYF | TRBJ2-3 | TRBV4-2 | NA | NA
TGTGCCAGCAGCTTAGGAGGTAACGAAAAACTGTTTTTT | CASSLGGNEKLFF | TRBJ1-4 | TRBV11-2 | NA | NA
TGTGCCAGCAGCTTACACGAGACCCAGTACTTC | CASSLHETQYF | TRBJ2-5 | TRBV5-6 | NA | NA
TGTGCCAGCGGTTACAGGGCCCAGTACGAGCAGTACTTC | CASGYRAQYEQYF | TRBJ2-7 | TRBV2 | NA | NA
TGTGCCAGCGGATTACTAGCGGGAAACACAGATACGCAGTATTTT | CASGLLAGNTDTQYF | TRBJ2-3 | TRBV7-9 | NA | TRBD2
TGCGCCAGCAGCCAGTTGGGACTACGAGGGAATGAGCAGTTCTTC | CASSQLGLRGNEQFF | TRBJ2-1 | TRBV4-1 | NA | TRBD2
TGTGCCAGCAGCGTAGATTGGGTCGCGGATGGCTACACCTTC | CASSVDWVADGYTF | TRBJ1-2 | TRBV9 | NA | NA
TGTGCCAGCAAGCCCGACTTAGCGGGAAAGGGCGATGAGCAGTTCTTC | CASKPDLAGKGDEQFF | TRBJ2-1 | TRBV2 | NA | TRBD2
TGTGCCAGTAGTGACAGGGGCGTCGGTACTGAAGCTTTCTTT | CASSDRGVGTEAFF | TRBJ1-1 | TRBV19 | NA | TRBD1